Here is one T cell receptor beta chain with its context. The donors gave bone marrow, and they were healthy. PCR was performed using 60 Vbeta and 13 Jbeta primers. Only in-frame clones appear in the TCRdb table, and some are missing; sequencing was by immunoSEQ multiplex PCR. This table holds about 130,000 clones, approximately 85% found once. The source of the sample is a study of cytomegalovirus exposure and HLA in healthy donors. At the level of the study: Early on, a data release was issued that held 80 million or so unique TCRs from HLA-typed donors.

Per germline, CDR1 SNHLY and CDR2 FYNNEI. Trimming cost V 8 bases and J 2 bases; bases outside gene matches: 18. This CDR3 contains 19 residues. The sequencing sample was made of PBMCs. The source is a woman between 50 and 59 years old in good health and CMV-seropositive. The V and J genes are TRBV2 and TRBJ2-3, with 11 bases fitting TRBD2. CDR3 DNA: TGTGCCAGCCTCCCGGGAGGTAGCGGGAGGGCGGGGGCCACAGATACGCAGTATTTT. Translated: CASLPGGSGRAGATDTQYF.